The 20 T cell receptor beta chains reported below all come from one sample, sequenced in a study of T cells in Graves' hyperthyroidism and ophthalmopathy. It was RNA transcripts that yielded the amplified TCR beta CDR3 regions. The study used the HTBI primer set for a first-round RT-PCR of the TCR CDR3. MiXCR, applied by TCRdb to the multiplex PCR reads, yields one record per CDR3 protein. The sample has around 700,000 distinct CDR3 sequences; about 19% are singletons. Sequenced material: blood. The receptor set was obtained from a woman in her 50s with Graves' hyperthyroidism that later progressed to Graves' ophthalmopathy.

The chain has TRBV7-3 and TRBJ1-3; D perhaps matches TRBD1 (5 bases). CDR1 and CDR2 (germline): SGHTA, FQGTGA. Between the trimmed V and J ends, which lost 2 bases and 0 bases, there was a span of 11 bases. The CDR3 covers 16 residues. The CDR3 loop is CASSLGTDFSGNTIYF. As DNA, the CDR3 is TGTGCCAGCAGCTTAGGGACGGACTTCTCTGGAAACACCATATATTTT.

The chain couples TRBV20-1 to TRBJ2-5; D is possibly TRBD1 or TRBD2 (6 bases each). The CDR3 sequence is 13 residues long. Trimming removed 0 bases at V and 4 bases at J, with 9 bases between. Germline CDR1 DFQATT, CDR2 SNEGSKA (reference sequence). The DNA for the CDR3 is TGCAGTGCTAGAGAACCGGGGGCAGAGACCCAGTACTTC. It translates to CSAREPGAETQYF.

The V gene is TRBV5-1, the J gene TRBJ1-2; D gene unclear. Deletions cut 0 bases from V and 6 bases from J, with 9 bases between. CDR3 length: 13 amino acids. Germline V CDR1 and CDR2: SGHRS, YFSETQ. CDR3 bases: TGCGCCAGCAGCTTGGGAGCAGCTAATGGCTACACCTTC. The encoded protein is CASSLGAANGYTF.

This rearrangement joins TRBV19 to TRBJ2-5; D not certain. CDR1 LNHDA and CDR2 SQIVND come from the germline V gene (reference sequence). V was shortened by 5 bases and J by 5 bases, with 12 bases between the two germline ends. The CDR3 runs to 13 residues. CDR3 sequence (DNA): TGTGCCAGTAGTGCCGGACGGATCGAGACCCAGTACTTC. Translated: CASSAGRIETQYF. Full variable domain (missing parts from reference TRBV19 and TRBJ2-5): DGGITQSPKYLFRKEGQNVTLSCEQNLNHDAMYWYRQDPGQGLRLIYYSQIVNDFQKGDIAEGYSVSREKKESFPLTVTSAQKNPTAFYLCASSAGRIETQYFGPGTRLLVL.

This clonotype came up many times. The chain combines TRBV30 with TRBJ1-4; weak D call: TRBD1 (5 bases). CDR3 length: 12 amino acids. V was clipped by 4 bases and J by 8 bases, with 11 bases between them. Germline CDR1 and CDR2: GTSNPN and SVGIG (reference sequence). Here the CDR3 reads CAWTREREKLFF. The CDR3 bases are TGTGCCTGGACCAGGGAAAGAGAAAAACTGTTTTTT.

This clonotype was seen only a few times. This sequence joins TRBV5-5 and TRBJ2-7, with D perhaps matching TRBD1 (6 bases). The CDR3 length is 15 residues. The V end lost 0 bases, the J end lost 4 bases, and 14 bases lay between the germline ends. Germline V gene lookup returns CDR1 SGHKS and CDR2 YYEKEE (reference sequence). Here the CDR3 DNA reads TGTGCCAGCAGCTTGGGTCCGGACAGTAAATACGAGCAGTACTTC. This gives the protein CASSLGPDSKYEQYF. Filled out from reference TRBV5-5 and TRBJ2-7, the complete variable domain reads DAGVTQSPTHLIKTRGQQVTLRCSPISGHKSVSWYQQVLGQGPQFIFQYYEKEERGRGNFPDRFSARQFPNYSSELNVNALLLGDSALYLCASSLGPDSKYEQYFGPGTRLTVT.

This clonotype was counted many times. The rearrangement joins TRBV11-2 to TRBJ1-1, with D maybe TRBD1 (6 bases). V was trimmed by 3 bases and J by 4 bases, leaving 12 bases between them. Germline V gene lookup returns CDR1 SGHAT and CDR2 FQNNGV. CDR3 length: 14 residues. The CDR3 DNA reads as TGTGCCAGCAGCTTCGGGGGGCTAAGCACTGAAGCTTTCTTT. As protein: CASSFGGLSTEAFF.

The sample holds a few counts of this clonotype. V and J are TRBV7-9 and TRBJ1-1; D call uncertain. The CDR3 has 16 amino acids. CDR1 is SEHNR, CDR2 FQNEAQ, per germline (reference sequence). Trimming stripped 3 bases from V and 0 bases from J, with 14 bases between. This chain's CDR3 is CASSLRDPFLNTEAFF. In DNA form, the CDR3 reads TGTGCCAGCAGCTTGCGGGATCCCTTCTTGAACACTGAAGCTTTCTTT.

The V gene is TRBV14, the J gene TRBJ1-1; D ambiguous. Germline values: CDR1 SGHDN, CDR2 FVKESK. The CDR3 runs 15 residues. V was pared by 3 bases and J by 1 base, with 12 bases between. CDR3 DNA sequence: TGTGCCAGCAGCCACCCCACCCCAGGGAACACTGAAGCTTTCTTT. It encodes CASSHPTPGNTEAFF.

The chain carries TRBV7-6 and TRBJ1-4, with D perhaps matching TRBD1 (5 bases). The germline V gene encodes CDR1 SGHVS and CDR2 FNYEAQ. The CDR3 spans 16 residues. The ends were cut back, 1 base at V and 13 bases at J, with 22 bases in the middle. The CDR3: CASSLERGSAGDVLFF. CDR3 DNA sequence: TGTGCCAGCAGCTTAGAAAGGGGTTCCGCGGGGGATGTACTGTTTTTT.

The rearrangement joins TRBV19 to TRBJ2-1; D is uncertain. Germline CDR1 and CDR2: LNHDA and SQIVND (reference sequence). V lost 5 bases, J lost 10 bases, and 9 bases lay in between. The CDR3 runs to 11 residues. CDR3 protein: CASSSPREQFF. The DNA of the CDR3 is TGTGCCAGTAGTTCCCCAAGAGAGCAGTTCTTC.

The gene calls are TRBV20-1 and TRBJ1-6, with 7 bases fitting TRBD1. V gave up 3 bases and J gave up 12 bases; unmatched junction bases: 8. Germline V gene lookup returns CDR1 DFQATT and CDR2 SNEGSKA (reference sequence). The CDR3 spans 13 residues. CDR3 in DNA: TGCAGTGCTAGTTATGGACAGGATCAACCCCTCCACTTT. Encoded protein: CSASYGQDQPLHF.

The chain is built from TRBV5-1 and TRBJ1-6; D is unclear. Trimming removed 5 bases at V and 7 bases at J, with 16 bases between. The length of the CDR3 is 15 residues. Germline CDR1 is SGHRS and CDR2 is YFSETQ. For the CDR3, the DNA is TGCGCCAGCAGTTACCGATTGGCAGAAAATTCACCCCTCCACTTT. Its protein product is CASSYRLAENSPLHF.

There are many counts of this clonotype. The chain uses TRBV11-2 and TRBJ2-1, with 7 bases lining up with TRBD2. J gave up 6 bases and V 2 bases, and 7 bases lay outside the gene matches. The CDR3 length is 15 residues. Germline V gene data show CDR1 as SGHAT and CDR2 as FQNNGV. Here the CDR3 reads CASSLSQGGGNEQFF. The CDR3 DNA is TGTGCCAGCAGCTTAAGCCAGGGCGGGGGCAATGAGCAGTTCTTC.

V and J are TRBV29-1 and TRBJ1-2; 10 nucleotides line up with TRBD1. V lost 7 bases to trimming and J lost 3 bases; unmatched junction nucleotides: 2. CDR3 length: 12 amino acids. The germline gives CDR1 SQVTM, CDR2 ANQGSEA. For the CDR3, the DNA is TGCAGCGCCGGGACAGGGGACTATGGCTACACCTTC. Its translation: CSAGTGDYGYTF. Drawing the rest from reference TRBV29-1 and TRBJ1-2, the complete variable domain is SAVISQKPSRDICQRGTSLTIQCQVDSQVTMMFWYRQQPGQSLTLIATANQGSEATYESGFVIDKFPISRPNLTFSTLTVSNMSPEDSSIYLCSAGTGDYGYTFGSGTRLTVV.

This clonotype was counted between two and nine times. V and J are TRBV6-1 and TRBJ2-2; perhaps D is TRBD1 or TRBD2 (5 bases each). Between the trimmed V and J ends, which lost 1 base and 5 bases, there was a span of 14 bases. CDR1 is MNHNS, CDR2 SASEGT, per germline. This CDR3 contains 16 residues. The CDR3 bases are TGTGCCAGCAGTGAAGGTTTGGGGGTATGGACCGGGGAGCTGTTTTTT. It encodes CASSEGLGVWTGELFF.

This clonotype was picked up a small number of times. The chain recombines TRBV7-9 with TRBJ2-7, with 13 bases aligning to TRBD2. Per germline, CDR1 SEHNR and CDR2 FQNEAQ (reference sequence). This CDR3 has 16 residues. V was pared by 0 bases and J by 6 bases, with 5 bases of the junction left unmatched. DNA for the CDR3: TGTGCCAGCAGCTTAGCGGGGACTAGCGGGGCATCCGAGCAGTACTTC. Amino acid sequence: CASSLAGTSGASEQYF.

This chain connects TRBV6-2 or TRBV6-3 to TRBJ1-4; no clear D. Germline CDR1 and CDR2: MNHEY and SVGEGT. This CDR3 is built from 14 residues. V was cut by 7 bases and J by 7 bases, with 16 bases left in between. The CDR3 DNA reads TGTGCCAGCAAAGAACTAAAGAGTGTTGAAAAACTGTTTTTT. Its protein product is CASKELKSVEKLFF.

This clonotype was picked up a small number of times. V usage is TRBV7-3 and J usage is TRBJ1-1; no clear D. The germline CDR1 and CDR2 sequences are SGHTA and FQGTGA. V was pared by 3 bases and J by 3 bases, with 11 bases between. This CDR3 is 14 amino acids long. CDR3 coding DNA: TGTGCCAGCAGCTTGGGAAATGACTACACTGAAGCTTTCTTT. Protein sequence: CASSLGNDYTEAFF.

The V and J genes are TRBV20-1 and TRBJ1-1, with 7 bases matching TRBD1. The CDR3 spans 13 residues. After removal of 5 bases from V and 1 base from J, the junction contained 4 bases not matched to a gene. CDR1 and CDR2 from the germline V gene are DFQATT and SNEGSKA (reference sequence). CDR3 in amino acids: CSAGDSPNTEAFF. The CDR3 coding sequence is TGCAGTGCTGGGGACAGCCCGAACACTGAAGCTTTCTTT.